The sample holds one count of the clone carrying this TCR beta chain. What it recognizes is unknown. Time point defined: cycle 4 day 1 (C4D1), after 5 to 7 weeks of nivolumab. No patient escaped relapse after autologous stem cell transplantation, and brentuximab vedotin exposure varied. The data derive from a study of PD-1 blockade in classical Hodgkin lymphoma. The overall study: Intravenous nivolumab at 3 mg/kg was given to patients every 2 weeks.

The method was immunoSEQ multiplex PCR; TCRdb's version includes in-frame clones alone and lacks a portion of them. The sample consists of 20,000 to 25,000 clones, about 70% of them appearing once. CDR3 length: 13 amino acids. Trimming took off 7 bases at V and 5 bases at J, with 13 bases between the two ends. Germline V CDR1 and CDR2: SGHRS, YFSETQ. Findings and limits, study-wide: Why repertoires differed is undefined; disease activity or prior therapy possibly contributed. CD4+ TCR diversity, unlike CD8+, climbed significantly by C4D1.

Sequencing used peripheral blood mononuclear cells (PBMCs), obtained before the fourth cycle of nivolumab. The clonotype originates from a human donor with classical Hodgkin lymphoma. The chain couples TRBV5-1 to TRBJ2-1, with a weak D call TRBD2 (6 bases). The DNA for the CDR3 is TGCGCCAGCCGGGGGTACCCGCACAATGAGCAGTTCTTC. It translates to CASRGYPHNEQFF.